This TCR beta chain was identified during a study of human T cells and chemical hapten exposure. Whole-study context: Readings were taken at 6 days from patch tests that had applied 0.01% DPC to the upper back.

TCRdb analysed the RACE reads with MiXCR anew, one entry per CDR3 protein. There are 300,000 to 350,000 distinct CDR3 sequences in the sample; 6% to 8.5% occur only once, and approximately 8.9% lies in the top ten. Stated time point: patch test 1, 2 weeks after DPC sensitization. Described treatment: therapeutic diphenylcyclopropenone sensitization with weekly scalp DPC. Total RNA extraction was carried out from unfractionated whole blood. The sequencing used whole blood, collected in connection with sensitization to the hapten diphenylcyclopropenone (DPC). The clonotype originates from a woman under 30 with alopecia areata. Some clones in this sample may be carry-over from other donors' samples.

DNA of the CDR3: TGCGCCAGCAGCCAAGAGAAATCCAGCTTATATGGCTACACCTTC. Amino acid sequence: CASSQEKSSLYGYTF. The chain uses TRBV4-3 and TRBJ1-2; unclear D gene. The germline V gene encodes CDR1 LGHNA and CDR2 YSLEER. Trimming stripped 0 bases from V and 5 bases from J, with 13 bases between. The CDR3 totals 15 residues.